The rows below give T cell receptor beta chains drawn from one sample of a study of T cell repertoires in cytomegalovirus infection. Each CDR3 protein is one row after TCRdb ran MiXCR on the reads. The sample shows under 150,000 distinct CDR3 sequences, approximately 9.2% of them seen only once. Sequencing was carried out using PBMCs. These receptors were taken from a human donor in good health (CMV status not recorded). Some clones in this sample may be carry-over from other donors' samples. The CDR3 runs from the conserved cysteine through the conserved F or W. A D gene is named only where the DNA matches it firmly. Size values are once, few and many counts, or a class for expanded clones, and some rows have none.

j_call	v_call	clone_size	d_call	cdr3_aa	cdr3_nt
TRBJ2-3	TRBV7-2	many	NA	CASSLAPGVGDTQYF	TGTGCCAGCAGCTTAGCCCCGGGGGTGGGAGATACGCAGTATTTT
TRBJ1-3	TRBV2	few	NA	CASSDVGMLISGNTIYF	TGTGCCAGCAGTGATGTCGGGATGCTAATTTCTGGAAACACCATATATTTT
TRBJ1-1	TRBV7-6	NA	NA	CASSFSSGDTEAFF	TGTGCCAGCAGCTTTAGCTCTGGGGACACTGAAGCTTTCTTT
TRBJ2-1	TRBV7-7	many	NA	CASSRWGYDEQFF	TGTGCCAGCAGCCGGTGGGGGTACGATGAGCAGTTCTTC
TRBJ1-1	TRBV15	NA	TRBD1	CATSSTPTGKDTEAFF	TGTGCCACCAGCAGTACCCCGACAGGGAAGGACACTGAAGCTTTCTTT
TRBJ1-5	TRBV30	few	NA	CAWDRPDQPQHF	TGTGCCTGGGACCGACCGGATCAGCCCCAGCATTTT
TRBJ2-1	TRBV20-1	NA	TRBD2	CSASLHSGTSNEQFF	TGCAGTGCTAGCCTGCACTCCGGGACTAGCAATGAGCAGTTCTTC
TRBJ2-7	TRBV7-2	many	TRBD1	CASSPARDRAYEQYF	TGTGCCAGCAGCCCCGCCCGGGACAGGGCCTACGAGCAGTACTTC
TRBJ2-1	TRBV2	many	TRBD1	CASSSQGDRGSEQFF	TGTGCCAGCAGCTCTCAAGGGGACAGGGGCAGTGAGCAGTTCTTC
TRBJ2-3	TRBV7-2	many	NA	CASSLRPVWTSVPWSDPSTDTQYF	TGTGCCAGCAGCTTACGCCCCGTCTGGACATCCGTCCCCTGGAGCGATCCCTCCACAGATACGCAGTATTTT
TRBJ1-1	TRBV9	NA	TRBD1	CASSVRGLGEAFF	TGTGCCAGCAGCGTTAGGGGGCTCGGTGAAGCTTTCTTT
TRBJ1-3	TRBV10-3	many	TRBD1	CAITGTGGGNTIYF	TGTGCCATCACCGGGACAGGGGGCGGAAACACCATATATTTT
TRBJ1-1	TRBV14	many	NA	CASSRLEWDLTEAFF	TGTGCCAGCAGCCGATTGGAGTGGGATTTGACTGAAGCTTTCTTT
TRBJ2-7	TRBV29-1	many	NA	CSVETRDGSYGQYF	TGCAGCGTTGAAACCCGGGACGGGAGTTACGGGCAGTACTTC
TRBJ2-3	TRBV4-3	few	NA	CASSQVFGDTDTQYF	TGCGCCAGCAGCCAAGTGTTCGGGGACACAGATACGCAGTATTTT
TRBJ2-3	TRBV7-8	NA	TRBD2	CASSLGGRVGDTQYF	TGTGCCAGCAGCTTAGGCGGGAGGGTTGGAGATACGCAGTATTTT
TRBJ2-1	TRBV7-2	many	NA	CASSKSSYNEQFF	TGTGCCAGCAGCAAAAGCTCCTACAATGAGCAGTTCTTC
TRBJ1-1	TRBV3-1	NA	NA	CASSHGTHRGAEAFF	TGTGCCAGCAGCCACGGGACTCACCGAGGCGCTGAAGCTTTCTTT
TRBJ1-4	TRBV12-3/TRBV12-4	many	TRBD1	CASSDREPYEKLFF	TGTGCCAGCAGTGACAGGGAGCCATATGAAAAACTGTTTTTT
TRBJ1-5	TRBV29-1	many	TRBD1	CSVAGTGGNQPQHF	TGCAGCGTGGCCGGGACAGGGGGCAATCAGCCCCAGCATTTT
TRBJ2-2	TRBV2	few	TRBD1	CASSRQGEAGELFF	TGTGCCAGCAGCCGACAGGGAGAGGCCGGGGAGCTGTTTTTT
TRBJ1-6	TRBV15	many	NA	CATSIILRGAASYNSPLHF	TGTGCCACCAGCATTATCCTCAGAGGGGCAGCGTCTTATAATTCACCCCTCCACTTT
TRBJ2-1	TRBV20-1	many	NA	CSARDRGQTWYNEQFF	TGCAGTGCTAGAGATCGAGGTCAGACATGGTACAATGAGCAGTTCTTC
TRBJ1-5	TRBV7-6	many	NA	CASSSRGGTNQPQHF	TGTGCCAGCAGCTCTAGGGGTGGGACGAATCAGCCCCAGCATTTT
TRBJ1-2	TRBV28	few	NA	CASRTPGDYGYTF	TGTGCCAGCAGGACCCCGGGGGACTATGGCTACACCTTC
TRBJ1-5	TRBV6-5	few	NA	CASSSDWVQPQHF	TGTGCCAGCAGCTCGGACTGGGTTCAGCCCCAGCATTTT
TRBJ2-1	TRBV24-1	NA	TRBD2	CATSTSGGKYNEQFF	TGTGCCACCAGCACTAGCGGGGGGAAGTACAATGAGCAGTTCTTC
TRBJ2-1	TRBV7-6	many	NA	CASSLATAINNEQFF	TGTGCCAGCAGCTTAGCAACGGCCATAAACAATGAGCAGTTCTTC
TRBJ1-5	TRBV7-2	many	NA	CASRDGAYSNQPQHF	TGTGCCAGTAGGGATGGGGCTTATAGCAATCAGCCCCAGCATTTT
TRBJ2-3	TRBV7-9	many	NA	CASSSPPNTQYF	TGTGCCAGCAGCTCACCCCCCAATACGCAGTATTTT
TRBJ2-5	TRBV25-1	once	TRBD2	CASTPTSGRGWETQYF	TGTGCCAGCACCCCTACTAGCGGGCGGGGGTGGGAGACCCAGTACTTC
TRBJ2-7	TRBV5-1	many	TRBD1	CASSTTGATYEQYF	TGCGCCAGCAGCACGACAGGGGCAACCTACGAGCAGTACTTC